Detailed here is one T cell receptor beta chain. The germline CDR1 and CDR2 sequences are LGHNA and YNFKEQ. The V and J ends lost 0 bases and 3 bases, in that order; junction bases with no gene match: 5. This CDR3 comprises 15 residues. The source of the sample is a study of blood T cell repertoires in COVID-19. TCRdb's copy holds only in-frame clones and misses some; the assay was immunoSEQ multiplex PCR. The table records some 400,000 clones, 89% of them present only once. V gene TRBV4-2 combines with J gene TRBJ2-7; 7 nucleotides agree with TRBD2. The sequenced sample was PBMCs or T cells enriched from blood (not recorded which). The source of this sequence is a woman aged 25 to 39 who had recovered from COVID-19. The DNA of the CDR3 is TGTGCCAGCAGCCAAGAGCCCGCGGGGGACTACGAGCAGTACTTC. Protein product: CASSQEPAGDYEQYF.